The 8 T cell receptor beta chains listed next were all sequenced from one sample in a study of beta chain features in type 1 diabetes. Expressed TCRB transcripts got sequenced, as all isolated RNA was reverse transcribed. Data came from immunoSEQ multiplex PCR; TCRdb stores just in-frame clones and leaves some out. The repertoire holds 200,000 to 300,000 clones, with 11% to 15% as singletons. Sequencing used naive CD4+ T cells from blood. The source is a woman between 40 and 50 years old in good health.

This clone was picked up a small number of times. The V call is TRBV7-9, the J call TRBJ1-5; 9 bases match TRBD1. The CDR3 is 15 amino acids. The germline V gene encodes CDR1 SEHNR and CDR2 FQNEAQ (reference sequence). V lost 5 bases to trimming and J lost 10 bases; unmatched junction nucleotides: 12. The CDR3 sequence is CASSNPGQGSPPQHF. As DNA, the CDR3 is TGTGCCAGCAGCAACCCGGGACAGGGCTCGCCTCCCCAGCATTTT.

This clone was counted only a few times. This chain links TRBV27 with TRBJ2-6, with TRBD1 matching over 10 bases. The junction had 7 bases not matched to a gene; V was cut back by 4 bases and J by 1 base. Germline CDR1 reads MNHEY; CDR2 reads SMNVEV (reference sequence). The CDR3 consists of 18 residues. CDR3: CASSSPTGGRSGANVLTF. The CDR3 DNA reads TGTGCCAGCAGTTCCCCGACAGGGGGCCGATCTGGGGCCAACGTCCTGACTTTC. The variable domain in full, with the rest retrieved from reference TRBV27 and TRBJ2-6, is EAQVTQNPRYLITVTGKKLTVTCSQNMNHEYMSWYRQDPGLGLRQIYYSMNVEVTDKGDVPEGYKVSRKEKRNFPLILESPSPNQTSLYFCASSSPTGGRSGANVLTFGAGSRLTVL.

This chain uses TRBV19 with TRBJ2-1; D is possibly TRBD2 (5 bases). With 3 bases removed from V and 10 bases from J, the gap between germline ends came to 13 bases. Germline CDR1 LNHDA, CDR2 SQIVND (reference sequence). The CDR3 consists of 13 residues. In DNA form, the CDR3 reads TGTGCCAGTAGTATCGTCCACCCGGGGGAGCAGTTCTTC. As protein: CASSIVHPGEQFF.

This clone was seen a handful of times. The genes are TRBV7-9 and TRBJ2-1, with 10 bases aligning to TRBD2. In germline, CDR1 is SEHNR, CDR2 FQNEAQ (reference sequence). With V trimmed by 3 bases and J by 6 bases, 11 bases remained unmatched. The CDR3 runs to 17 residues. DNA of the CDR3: TGTGCCAGCAGCTTTCTAGCGGGGGCCGTCCCTGGCAATGAGCAGTTCTTC. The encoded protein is CASSFLAGAVPGNEQFF.

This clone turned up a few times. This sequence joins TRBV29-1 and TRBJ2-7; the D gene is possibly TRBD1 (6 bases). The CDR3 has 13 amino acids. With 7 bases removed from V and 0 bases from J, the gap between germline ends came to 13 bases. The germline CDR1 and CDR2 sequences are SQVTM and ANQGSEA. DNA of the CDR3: TGCAGCGGGCGACAGGCGAGCTCCTACGAGCAGTACTTC. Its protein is CSGRQASSYEQYF.

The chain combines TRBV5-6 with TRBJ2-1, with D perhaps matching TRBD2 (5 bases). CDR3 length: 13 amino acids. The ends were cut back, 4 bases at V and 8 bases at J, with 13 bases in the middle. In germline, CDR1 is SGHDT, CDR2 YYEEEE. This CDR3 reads CASSREGRYEQFF. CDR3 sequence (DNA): TGTGCCAGCAGCCGCGAGGGCAGGTATGAGCAGTTCTTC.

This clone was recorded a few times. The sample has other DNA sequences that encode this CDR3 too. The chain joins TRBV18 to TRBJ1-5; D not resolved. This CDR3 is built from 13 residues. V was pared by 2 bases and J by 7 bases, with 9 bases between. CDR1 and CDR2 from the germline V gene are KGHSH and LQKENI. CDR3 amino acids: CASSPSGSQPQHF. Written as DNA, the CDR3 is TGTGCCAGCTCACCATCGGGTAGCCAGCCCCAGCATTTT.

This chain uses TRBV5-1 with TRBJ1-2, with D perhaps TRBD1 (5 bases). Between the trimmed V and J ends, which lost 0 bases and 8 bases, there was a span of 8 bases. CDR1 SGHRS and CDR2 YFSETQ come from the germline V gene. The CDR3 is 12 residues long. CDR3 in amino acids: CASSLAGKGYTF. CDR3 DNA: TGCGCCAGCAGCTTGGCAGGGAAGGGCTACACCTTC.